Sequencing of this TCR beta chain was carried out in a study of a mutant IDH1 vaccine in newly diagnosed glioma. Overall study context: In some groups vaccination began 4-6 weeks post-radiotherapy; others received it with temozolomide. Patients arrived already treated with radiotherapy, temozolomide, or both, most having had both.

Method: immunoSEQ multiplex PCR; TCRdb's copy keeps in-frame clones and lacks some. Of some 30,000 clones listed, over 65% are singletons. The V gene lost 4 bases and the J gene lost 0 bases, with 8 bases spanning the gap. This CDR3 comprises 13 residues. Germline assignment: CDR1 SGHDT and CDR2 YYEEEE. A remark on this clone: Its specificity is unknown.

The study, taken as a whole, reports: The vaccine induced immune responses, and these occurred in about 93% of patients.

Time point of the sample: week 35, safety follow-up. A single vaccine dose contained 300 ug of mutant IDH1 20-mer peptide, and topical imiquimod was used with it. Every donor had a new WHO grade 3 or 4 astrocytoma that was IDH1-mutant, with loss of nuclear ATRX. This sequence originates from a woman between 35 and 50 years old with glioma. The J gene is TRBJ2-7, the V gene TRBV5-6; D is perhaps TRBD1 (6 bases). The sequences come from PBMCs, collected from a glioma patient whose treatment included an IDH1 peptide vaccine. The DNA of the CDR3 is TGTGCCAGCAGCATGGACAGCTCCTACGAGCAGTACTTC. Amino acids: CASSMDSSYEQYF.